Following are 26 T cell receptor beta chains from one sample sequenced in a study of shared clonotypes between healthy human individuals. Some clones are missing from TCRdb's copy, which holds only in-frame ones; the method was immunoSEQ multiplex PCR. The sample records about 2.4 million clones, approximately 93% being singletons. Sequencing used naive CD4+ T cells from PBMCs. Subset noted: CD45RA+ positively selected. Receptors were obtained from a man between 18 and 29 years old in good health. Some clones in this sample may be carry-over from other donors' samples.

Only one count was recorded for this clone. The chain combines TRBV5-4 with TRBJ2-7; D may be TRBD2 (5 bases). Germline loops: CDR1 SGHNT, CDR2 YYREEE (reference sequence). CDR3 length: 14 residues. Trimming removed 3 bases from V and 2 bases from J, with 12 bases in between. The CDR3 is CASSYGLSTYEQYF. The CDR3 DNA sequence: TGTGCCAGCAGCTACGGACTCTCGACCTACGAGCAGTACTTC.

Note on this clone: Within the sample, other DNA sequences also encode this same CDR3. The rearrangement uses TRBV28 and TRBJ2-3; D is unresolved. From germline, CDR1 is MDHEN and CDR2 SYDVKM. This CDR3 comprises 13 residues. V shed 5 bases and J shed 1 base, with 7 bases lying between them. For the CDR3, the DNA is TGTGCCAGCAGTCCCCAGGGCACAGATACGCAGTATTTT. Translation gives CASSPQGTDTQYF.

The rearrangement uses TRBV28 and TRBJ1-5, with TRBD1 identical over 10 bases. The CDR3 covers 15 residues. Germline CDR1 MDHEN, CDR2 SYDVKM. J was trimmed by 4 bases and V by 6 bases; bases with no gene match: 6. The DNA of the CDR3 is TGTGCCAGCAGCCAGGGACAGGGGACGAATCAGCCCCAGCATTTT. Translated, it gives CASSQGQGTNQPQHF.

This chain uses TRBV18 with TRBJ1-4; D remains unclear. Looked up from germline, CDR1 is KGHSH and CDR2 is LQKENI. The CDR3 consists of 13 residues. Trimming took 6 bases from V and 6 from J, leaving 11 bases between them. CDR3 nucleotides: TGTGCCAGCTCTCCGACCAAGGATGAAAAACTGTTTTTT. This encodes CASSPTKDEKLFF.

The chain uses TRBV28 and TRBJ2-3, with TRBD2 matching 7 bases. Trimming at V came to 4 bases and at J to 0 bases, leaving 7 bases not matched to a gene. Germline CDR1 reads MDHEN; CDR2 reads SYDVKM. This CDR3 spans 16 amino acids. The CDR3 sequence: CASSYPLADSTDTQYF. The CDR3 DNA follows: TGTGCCAGCAGTTACCCGCTAGCGGATAGCACAGATACGCAGTATTTT. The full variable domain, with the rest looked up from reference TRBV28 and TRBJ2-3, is DVKVTQSSRYLVKRTGEKVFLECVQDMDHENMFWYRQDPGLGLRLIYFSYDVKMKEKGDIPEGYSVSREKKERFSLILESASTNQTSMYLCASSYPLADSTDTQYFGPGTRLTVL.

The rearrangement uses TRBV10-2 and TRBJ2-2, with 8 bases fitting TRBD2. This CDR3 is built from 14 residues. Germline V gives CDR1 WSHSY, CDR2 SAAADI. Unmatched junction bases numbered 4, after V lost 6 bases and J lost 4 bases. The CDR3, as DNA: TGCGCCAGCAGGAGCGGGAGAGGCACCGGGGAGCTGTTTTTT. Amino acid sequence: CASRSGRGTGELFF.

The CDR3 loop is CASKENYGYTF. CDR3 nucleotide sequence: TGTGCCAGTAAGGAGAACTATGGCTACACCTTC. The chain uses TRBV19 and TRBJ1-2; D is unresolved. Trimming cost V 7 bases and J 2 bases, with 5 bases left between them. CDR3 length: 11 amino acids. CDR1 is LNHDA, CDR2 SQIVND, per germline (reference sequence). The variable domain in full, completed from reference TRBV19 and TRBJ1-2, reads DGGITQSPKYLFRKEGQNVTLSCEQNLNHDAMYWYRQDPGQGLRLIYYSQIVNDFQKGDIAEGYSVSREKKESFPLTVTSAQKNPTAFYLCASKENYGYTFGSGTRLTVV.

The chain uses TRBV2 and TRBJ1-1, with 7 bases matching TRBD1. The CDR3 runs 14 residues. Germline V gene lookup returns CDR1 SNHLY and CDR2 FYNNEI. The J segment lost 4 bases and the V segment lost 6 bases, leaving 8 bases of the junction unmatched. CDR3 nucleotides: TGTGCCAGCAGAGACAGGGCTGGGGGCACTGAAGCTTTCTTT. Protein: CASRDRAGGTEAFF. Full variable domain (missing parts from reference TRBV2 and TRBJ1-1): EPEVTQTPSHQVTQMGQEVILRCVPISNHLYFYWYRQILGQKVEFLVSFYNNEISEKSEIFDDQFSVERPDGSNFTLKIRSTKLEDSAMYFCASRDRAGGTEAFFGQGTRLTVV.

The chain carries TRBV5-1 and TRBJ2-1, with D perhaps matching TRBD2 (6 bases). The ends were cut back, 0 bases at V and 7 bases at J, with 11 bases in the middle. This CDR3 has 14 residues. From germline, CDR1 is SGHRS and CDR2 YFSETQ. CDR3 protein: CASSLESRGNEQFF. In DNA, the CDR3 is TGCGCCAGCAGCTTGGAATCCCGGGGGAATGAGCAGTTCTTC.

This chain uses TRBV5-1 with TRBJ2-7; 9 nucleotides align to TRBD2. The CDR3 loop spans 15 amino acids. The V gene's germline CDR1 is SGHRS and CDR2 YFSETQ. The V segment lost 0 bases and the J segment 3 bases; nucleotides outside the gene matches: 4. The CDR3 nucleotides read TGCGCCAGCAGCTTGGAACTAGCGGGCGGCTACGAGCAGTACTTC. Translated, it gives CASSLELAGGYEQYF.

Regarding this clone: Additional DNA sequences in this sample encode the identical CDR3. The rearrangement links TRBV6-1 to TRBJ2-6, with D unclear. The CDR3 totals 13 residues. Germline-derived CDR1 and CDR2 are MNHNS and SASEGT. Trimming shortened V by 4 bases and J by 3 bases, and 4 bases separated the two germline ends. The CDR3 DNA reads TGTGCCAGCAGTGTAAGTGGGGCCAACGTCCTGACTTTC. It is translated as CASSVSGANVLTF.

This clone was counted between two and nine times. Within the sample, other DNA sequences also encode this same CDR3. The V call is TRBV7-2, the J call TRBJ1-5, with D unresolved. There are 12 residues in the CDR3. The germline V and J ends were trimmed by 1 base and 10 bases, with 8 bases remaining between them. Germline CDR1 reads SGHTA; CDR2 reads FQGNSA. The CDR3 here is CASSLGVGPQHF. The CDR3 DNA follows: TGTGCCAGCAGCTTAGGTGTAGGCCCCCAGCATTTT.

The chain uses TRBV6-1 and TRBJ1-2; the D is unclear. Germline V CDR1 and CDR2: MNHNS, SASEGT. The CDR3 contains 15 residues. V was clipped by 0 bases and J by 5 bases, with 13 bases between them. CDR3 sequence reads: CASSEAVTGPYGYTF. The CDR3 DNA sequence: TGTGCCAGCAGTGAAGCGGTTACCGGACCGTATGGCTACACCTTC.

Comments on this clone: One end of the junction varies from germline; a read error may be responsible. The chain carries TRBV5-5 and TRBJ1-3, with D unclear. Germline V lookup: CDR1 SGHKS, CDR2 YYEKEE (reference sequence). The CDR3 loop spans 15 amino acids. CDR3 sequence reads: CTSSLGIPSGNTIYF. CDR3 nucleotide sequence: TGTACCAGCAGCTTGGGGATACCCTCTGGAAACACCATATATTTT.

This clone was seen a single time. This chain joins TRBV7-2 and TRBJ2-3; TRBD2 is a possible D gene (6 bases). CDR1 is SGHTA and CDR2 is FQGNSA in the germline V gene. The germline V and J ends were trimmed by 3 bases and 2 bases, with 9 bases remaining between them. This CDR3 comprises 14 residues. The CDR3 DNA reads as TGTGCCAGCAGCTTCGGGGGAATCACAGATACGCAGTATTTT. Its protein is CASSFGGITDTQYF.

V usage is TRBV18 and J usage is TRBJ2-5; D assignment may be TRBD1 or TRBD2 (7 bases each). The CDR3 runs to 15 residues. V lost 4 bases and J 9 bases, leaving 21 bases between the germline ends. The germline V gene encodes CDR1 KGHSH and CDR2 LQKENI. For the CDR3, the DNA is TGTGCCAGCTCACTCGGACAGGTGGGGACTACGGCCCAGTACTTC. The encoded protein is CASSLGQVGTTAQYF.

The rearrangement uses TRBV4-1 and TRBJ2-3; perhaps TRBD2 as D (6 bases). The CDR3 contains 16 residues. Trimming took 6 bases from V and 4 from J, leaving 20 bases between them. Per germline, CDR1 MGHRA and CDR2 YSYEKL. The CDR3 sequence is CASSPGTRRQSDTQYF. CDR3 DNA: TGCGCCAGCAGTCCCGGGACTCGAAGACAATCAGATACGCAGTATTTT.

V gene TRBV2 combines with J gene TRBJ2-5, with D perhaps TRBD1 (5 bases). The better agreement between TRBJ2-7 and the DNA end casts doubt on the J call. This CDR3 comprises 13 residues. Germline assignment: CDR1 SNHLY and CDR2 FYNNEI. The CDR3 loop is CASTRGRTTEQYF. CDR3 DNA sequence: TGTGCCAGCACCCGAGGACGGACAACCGAGCAGTACTTC.

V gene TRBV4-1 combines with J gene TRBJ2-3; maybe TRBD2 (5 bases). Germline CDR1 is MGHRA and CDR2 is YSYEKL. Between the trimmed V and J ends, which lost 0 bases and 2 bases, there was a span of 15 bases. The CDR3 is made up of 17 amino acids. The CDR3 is CASSQEKIGGYTDTQYF. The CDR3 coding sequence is TGCGCCAGCAGCCAAGAGAAGATTGGCGGGTACACAGATACGCAGTATTTT.

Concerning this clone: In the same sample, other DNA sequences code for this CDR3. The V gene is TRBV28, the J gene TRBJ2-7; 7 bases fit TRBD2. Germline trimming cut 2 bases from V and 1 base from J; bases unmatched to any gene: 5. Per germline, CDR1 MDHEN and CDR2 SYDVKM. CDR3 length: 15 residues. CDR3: CASSLGGGGSYEQYF. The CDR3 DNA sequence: TGTGCCAGCAGTTTAGGGGGGGGAGGTTCCTACGAGCAGTACTTC.

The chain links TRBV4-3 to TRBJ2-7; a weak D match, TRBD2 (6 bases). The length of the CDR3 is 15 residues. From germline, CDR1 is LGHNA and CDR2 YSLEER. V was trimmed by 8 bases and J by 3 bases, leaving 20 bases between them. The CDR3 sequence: CASSRFFGGDYEQYF. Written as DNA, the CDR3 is TGCGCCAGCTCCCGCTTTTTCGGGGGTGACTACGAGCAGTACTTC.

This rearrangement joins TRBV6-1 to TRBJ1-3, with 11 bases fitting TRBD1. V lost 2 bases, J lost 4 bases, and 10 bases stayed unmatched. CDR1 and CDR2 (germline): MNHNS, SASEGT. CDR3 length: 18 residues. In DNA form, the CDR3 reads TGTGCCAGCAGTGAAAGGGACAGGGGGAGTTCGTACGGAAACACCATATATTTT. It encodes CASSERDRGSSYGNTIYF.

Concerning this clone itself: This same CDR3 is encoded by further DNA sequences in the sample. CDR3 coding DNA: TGTGCCAGCTCACCACCAGGCCTACAAGAGACCCAGTACTTC. Translated: CASSPPGLQETQYF. The rearrangement joins TRBV18 to TRBJ2-5; D call uncertain. The germline gives CDR1 KGHSH, CDR2 LQKENI. The germline V and J ends were trimmed by 0 bases and 2 bases, with 7 bases remaining between them. The length of the CDR3 is 14 residues.

The CDR3 bases are TGCGCCAGCAGCCCCGAGGGGGCATATGGCTACACCTTC. This codes for CASSPEGAYGYTF. The rearrangement uses TRBV4-1 and TRBJ1-2, with TRBD1 identical over 7 bases. Germline-derived CDR1 and CDR2 are MGHRA and YSYEKL. With V trimmed by 4 bases and J by 5 bases, 4 bases remained unmatched. The CDR3 loop spans 13 amino acids.

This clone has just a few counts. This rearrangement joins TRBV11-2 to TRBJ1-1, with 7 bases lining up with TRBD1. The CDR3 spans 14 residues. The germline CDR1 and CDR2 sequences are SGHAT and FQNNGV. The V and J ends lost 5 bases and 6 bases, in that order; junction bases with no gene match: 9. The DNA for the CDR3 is TGTGCCAGCAGCCCATCAGACAGGGACCCTGAAGCTTTCTTT. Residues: CASSPSDRDPEAFF.

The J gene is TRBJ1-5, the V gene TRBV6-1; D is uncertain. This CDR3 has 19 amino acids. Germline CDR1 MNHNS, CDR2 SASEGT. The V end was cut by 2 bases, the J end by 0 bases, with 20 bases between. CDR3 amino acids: CASSETPPLSAFSNQPQHF. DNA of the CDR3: TGTGCCAGCAGTGAAACACCCCCCCTTAGCGCGTTTAGCAATCAGCCCCAGCATTTT.